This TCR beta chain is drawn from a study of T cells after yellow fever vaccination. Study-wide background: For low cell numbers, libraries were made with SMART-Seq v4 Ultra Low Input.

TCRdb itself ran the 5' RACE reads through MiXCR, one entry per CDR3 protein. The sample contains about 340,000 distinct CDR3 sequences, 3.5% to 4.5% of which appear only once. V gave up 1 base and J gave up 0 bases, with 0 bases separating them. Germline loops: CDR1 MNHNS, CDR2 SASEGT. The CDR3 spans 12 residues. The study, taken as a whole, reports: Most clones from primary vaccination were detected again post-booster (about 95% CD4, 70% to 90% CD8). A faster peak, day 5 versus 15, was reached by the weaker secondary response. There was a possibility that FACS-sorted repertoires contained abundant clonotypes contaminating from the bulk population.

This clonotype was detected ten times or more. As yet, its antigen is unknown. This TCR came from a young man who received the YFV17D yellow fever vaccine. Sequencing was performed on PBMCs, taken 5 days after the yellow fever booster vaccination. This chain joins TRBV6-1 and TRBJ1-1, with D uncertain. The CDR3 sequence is CASSEVNTEAFF. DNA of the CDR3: TGTGCCAGCAGTGAAGTGAACACTGAAGCTTTCTTT.